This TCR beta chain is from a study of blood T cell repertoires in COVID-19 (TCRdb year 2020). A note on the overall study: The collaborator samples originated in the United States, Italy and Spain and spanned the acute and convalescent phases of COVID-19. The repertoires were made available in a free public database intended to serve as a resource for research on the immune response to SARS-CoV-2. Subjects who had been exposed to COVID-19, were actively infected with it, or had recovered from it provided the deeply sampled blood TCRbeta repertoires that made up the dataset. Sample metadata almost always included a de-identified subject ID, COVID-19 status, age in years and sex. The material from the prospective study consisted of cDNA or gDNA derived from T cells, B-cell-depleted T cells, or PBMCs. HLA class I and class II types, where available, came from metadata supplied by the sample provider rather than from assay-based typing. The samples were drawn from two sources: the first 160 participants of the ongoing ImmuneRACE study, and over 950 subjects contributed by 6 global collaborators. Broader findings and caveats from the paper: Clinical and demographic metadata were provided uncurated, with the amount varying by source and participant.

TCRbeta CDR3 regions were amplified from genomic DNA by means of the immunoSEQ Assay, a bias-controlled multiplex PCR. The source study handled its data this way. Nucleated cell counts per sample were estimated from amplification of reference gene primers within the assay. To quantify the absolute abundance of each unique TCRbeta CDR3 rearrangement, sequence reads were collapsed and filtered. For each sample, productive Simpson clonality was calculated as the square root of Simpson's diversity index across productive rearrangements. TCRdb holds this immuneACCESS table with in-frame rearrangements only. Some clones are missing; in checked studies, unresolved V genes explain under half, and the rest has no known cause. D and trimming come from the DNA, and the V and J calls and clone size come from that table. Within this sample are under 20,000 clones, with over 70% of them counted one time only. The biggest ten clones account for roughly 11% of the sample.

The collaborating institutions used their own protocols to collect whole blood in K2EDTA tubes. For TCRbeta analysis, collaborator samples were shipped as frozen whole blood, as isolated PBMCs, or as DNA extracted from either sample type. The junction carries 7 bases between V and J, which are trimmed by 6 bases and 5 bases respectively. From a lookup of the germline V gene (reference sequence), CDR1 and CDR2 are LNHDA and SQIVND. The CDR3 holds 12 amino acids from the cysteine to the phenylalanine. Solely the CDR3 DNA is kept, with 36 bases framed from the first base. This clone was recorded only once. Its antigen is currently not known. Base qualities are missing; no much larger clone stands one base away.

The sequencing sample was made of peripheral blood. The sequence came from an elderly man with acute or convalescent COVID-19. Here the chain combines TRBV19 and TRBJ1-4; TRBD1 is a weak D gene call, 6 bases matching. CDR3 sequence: CASSGQNEKLFF. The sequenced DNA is TGTGCCAGTAGCGGACAGAATGAAAAACTGTTTTTT.